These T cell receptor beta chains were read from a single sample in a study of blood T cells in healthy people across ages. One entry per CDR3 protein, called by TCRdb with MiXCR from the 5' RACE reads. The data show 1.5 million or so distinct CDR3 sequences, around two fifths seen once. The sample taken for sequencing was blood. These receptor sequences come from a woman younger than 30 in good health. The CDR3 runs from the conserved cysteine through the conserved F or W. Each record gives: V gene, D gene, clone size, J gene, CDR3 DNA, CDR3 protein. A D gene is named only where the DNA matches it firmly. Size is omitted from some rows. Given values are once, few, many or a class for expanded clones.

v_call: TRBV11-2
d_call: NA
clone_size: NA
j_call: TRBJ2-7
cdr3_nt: TGTGCCAGCAGCGTGGACTCGAGCTCCTACGAGCAGTACTTC
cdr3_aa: CASSVDSSSYEQYF

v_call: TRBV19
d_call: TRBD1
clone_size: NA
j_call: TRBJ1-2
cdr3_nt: TGTGCCAGTACCACGATAGACAGGGTGGACGGCTACACCTTC
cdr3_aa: CASTTIDRVDGYTF

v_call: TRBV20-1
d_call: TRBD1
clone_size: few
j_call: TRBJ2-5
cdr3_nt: TGCAGTGCTTCAGGGACAGAAGGAGAGACCCAGTACTTC
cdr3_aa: CSASGTEGETQYF

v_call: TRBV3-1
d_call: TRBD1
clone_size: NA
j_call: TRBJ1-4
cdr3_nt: TGTGCCAGCAGCCTGGTGTCAGGGGGCGGAGGAAAACTGTTTTTT
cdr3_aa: CASSLVSGGGGKLFF

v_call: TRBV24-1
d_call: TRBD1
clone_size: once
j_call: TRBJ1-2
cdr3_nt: TGTGCCACCAGTGATTTGGGTGACACCGGGACAGGTTATGGCTACACCTTC
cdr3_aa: CATSDLGDTGTGYGYTF

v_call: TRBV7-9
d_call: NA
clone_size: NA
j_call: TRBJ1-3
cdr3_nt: TGTCTAATCAATGGAAACACCATATATTTT
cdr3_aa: CLINGNTIYF

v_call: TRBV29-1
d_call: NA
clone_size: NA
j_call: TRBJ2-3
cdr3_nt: TGCAGCGTTGTACTTCAGGGTACGCAGTATTTT
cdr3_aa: CSVVLQGTQYF

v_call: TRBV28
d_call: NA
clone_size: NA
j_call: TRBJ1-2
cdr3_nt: TGTGCCAGCAGTTCAACTACAGTAATTGGCTACACCTTC
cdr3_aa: CASSSTTVIGYTF

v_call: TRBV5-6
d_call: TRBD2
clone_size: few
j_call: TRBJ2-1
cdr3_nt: TGTGCCAGCAGCTCGCTTACCGGGACTAAGCAGTTCTTC
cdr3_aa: CASSSLTGTKQFF

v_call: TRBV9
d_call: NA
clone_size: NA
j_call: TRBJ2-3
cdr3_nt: TGTGCCAGCAGCGCCACCAGGGCGGAGACGCAGTATTTT
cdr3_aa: CASSATRAETQYF

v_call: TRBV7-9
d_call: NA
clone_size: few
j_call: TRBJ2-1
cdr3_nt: TGTGCCAGCAGCTTCCGGGACACTCCCTACAATGAGCAGTTCTTC
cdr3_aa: CASSFRDTPYNEQFF

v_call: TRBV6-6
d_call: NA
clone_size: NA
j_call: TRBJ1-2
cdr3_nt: TGTGCCTGCGCAGTCAGGTCGGTTGGCTACACCTTC
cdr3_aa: CACAVRSVGYTF

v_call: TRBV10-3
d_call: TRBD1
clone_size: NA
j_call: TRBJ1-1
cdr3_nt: TGTGCCATCGGACGGACAGGATCTACTGAAGCTTTCTTT
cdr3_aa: CAIGRTGSTEAFF

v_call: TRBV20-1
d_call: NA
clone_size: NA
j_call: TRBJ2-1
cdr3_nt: TGCAGTGCTAGAACACTGGGGGAGCAGTTCTTC
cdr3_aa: CSARTLGEQFF

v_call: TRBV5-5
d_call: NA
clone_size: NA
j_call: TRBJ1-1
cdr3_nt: TGTGCCAGCAGCTTGGCCCCAGGGTACACTGAAGCTTTCTTT
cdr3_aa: CASSLAPGYTEAFF

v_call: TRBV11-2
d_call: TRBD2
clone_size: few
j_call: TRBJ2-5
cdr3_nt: TGTGCCAGCAGCAGAAAAGGCGGGAGAGCGGAGACCCAGTACTTC
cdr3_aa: CASSRKGGRAETQYF

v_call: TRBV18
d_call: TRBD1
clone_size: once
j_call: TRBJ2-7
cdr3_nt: TGTGCCAGCTCACCTACGACCGGGACAGGGGGCTACGAGCAGTACTTC
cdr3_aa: CASSPTTGTGGYEQYF

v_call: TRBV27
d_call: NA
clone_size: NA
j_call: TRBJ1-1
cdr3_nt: TGTGCCAGCAGTTTGTCCGCCAAAGAAGCTTTCTTT
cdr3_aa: CASSLSAKEAFF

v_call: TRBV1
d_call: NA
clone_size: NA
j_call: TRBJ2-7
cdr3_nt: TGCACCAGCAGCCAAGGTCCTAGCGGGGGAAGAGAGAAGAGAACCCAGTACTTC
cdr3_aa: CTSSQGPSGGREKRTQYF

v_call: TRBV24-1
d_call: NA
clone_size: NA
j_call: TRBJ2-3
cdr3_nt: TGTGCCACCAGTGAGGGACTTCTCACAGATACGCAGTATTTT
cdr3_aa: CATSEGLLTDTQYF

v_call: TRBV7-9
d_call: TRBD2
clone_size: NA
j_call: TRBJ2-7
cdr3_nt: TGTGCCAGCAGCATAGGGACTAGCGGGGGGAAGACCTACGAGCAGTACTTC
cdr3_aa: CASSIGTSGGKTYEQYF

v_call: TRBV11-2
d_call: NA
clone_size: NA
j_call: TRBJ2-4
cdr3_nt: TGTGCCAGCAGCTTGGGGGGAGGGGGAGGGGTTGGCGACATTCAGTACTTC
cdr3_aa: CASSLGGGGGVGDIQYF

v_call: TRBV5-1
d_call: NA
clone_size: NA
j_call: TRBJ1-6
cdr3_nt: TGCGCCAGCAGCTTGTTGGGAGAAAGGGATTCACCCCCCCACTTT
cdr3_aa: CASSLLGERDSPPHF

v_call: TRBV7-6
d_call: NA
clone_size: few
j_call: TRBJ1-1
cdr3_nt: TGTGCCAGCAGCTTAGGGGTAGGAGACAGGGAAGCTTTCTTT
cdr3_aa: CASSLGVGDREAFF

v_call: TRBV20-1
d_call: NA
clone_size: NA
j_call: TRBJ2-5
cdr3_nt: TGCAGTGCTAGCCTCTCTAGCTTGCGAGAGACCCAGTACTTC
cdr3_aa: CSASLSSLRETQYF

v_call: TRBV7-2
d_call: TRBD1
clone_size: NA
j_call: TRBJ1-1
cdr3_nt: TGTGCCAGCAGCTTAGCCGGGACAGGGGGCGGTGAAGCTTTCTTT
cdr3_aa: CASSLAGTGGGEAFF

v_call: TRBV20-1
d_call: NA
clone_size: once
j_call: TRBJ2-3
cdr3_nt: TGCAGTGCTAGACTCCCGTCCCGCACAGATACGCAGTATTTT
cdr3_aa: CSARLPSRTDTQYF

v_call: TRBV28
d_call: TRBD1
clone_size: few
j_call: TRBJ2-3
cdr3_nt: TGTGCCAGCAGTTTGCCGCAGGACAGGGGAGATACGCAGTATTTT
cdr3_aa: CASSLPQDRGDTQYF

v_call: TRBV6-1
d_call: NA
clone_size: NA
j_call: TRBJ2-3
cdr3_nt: TGTGCCAGCAGTGAGAGTCTAGCGAGACCAGATACGCAGTATTTT
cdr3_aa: CASSESLARPDTQYF

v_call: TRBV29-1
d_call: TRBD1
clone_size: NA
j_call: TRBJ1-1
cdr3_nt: TGCAGCGCTGGACAGGAGGATCCTGAAGCTTTCTTT
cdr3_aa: CSAGQEDPEAFF

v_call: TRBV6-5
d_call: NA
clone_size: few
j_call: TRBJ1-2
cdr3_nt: TGTGCCAGCACGGGGCAGGGAGCGAGGGGCTACACCTTC
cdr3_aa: CASTGQGARGYTF

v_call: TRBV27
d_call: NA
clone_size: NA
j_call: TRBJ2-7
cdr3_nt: TGTGCCGGCAGTTTAGTCCCCACCTACGAGCAGTACTTC
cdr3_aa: CAGSLVPTYEQYF

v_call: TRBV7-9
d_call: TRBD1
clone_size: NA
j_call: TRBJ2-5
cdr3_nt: TGTGCCAGCAGCTTAGTTGGACAGGAGGAGTACTTC
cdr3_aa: CASSLVGQEEYF

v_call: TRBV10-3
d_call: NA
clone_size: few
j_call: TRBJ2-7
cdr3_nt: TGTGCCATCAACGACGGAATCACCTACGAGCAGTACTTC
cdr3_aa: CAINDGITYEQYF

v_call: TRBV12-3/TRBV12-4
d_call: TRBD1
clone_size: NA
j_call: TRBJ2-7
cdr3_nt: TGTGCCAGCAGTTTAGTAGGGGACAGGGCCCACGAGCAGTACTTC
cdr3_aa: CASSLVGDRAHEQYF

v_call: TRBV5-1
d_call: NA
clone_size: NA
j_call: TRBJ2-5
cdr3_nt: TGCGCCAGCCGGAGAACTCCCTACAATGAGCAGTACTTC
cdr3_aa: CASRRTPYNEQYF

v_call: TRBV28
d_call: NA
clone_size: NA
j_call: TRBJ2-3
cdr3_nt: TGTGCCAGCCGTGGTAGCGGAGGGGATACGCAGTATTTT
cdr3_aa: CASRGSGGDTQYF

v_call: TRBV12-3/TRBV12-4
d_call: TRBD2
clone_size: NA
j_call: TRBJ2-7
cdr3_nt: TGTGCCAGCAGAGGACTAGCAGACTACGAGCAGTACTTC
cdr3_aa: CASRGLADYEQYF

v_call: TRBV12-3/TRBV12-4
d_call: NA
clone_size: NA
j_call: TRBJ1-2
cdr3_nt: TGTGCCAGCAGTCCCGGGCCCCGCTATGGCTACACCTTC
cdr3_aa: CASSPGPRYGYTF

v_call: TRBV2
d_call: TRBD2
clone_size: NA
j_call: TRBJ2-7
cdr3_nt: TGTGCCAGCAGTGTTGAGCGGGGCTCCTACGAGCAGTACTTC
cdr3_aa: CASSVERGSYEQYF